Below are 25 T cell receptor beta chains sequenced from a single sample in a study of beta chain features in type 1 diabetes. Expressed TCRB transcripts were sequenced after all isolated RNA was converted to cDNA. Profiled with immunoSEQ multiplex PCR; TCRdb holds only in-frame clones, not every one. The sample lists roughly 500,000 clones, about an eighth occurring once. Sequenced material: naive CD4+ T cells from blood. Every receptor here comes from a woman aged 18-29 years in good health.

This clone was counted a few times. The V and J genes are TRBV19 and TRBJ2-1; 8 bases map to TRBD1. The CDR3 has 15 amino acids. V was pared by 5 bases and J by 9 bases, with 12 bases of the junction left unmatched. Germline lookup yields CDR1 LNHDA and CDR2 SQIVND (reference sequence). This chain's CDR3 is CASSSPGQVFGEQFF. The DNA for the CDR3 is TGTGCCAGTAGTTCCCCGGGACAGGTATTTGGTGAGCAGTTCTTC. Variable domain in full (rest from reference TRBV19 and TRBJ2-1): DGGITQSPKYLFRKEGQNVTLSCEQNLNHDAMYWYRQDPGQGLRLIYYSQIVNDFQKGDIAEGYSVSREKKESFPLTVTSAQKNPTAFYLCASSSPGQVFGEQFFGPGTRLTVL.

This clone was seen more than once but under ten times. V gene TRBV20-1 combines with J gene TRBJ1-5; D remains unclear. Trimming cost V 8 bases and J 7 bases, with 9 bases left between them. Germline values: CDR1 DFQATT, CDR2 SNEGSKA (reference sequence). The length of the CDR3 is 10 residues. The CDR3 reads CSTGEQPQHF. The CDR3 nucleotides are TGCAGTACCGGAGAGCAGCCCCAGCATTTT.

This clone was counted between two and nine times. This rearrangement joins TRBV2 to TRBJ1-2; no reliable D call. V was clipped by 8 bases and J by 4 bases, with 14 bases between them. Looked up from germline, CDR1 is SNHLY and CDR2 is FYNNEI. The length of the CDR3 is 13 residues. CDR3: CASSRGVRYGYTF. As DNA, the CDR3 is TGTGCCAGCTCGCGCGGGGTTCGCTATGGCTACACCTTC. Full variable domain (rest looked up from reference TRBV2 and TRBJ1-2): EPEVTQTPSHQVTQMGQEVILRCVPISNHLYFYWYRQILGQKVEFLVSFYNNEISEKSEIFDDQFSVERPDGSNFTLKIRSTKLEDSAMYFCASSRGVRYGYTFGSGTRLTVV.

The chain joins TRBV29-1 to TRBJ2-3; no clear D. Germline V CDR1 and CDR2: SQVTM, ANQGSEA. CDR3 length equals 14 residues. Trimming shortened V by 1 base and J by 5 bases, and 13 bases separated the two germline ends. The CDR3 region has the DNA TGCAGCGTTGAAGCCCTAGGAATGGGAGATACGCAGTATTTT. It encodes CSVEALGMGDTQYF.

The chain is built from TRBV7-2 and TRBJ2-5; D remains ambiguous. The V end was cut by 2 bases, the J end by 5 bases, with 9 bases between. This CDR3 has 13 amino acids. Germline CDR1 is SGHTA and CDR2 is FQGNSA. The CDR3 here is CASSLLGIETQYF. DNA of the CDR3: TGTGCCAGCAGCTTATTAGGGATCGAGACCCAGTACTTC.

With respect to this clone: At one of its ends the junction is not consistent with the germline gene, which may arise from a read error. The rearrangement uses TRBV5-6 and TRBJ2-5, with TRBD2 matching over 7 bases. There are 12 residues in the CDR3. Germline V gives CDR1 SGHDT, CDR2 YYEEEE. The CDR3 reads CACSGAGSIQYF. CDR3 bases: TGTGCCTGCAGCGGGGCTGGGTCGATCCAGTACTTC.

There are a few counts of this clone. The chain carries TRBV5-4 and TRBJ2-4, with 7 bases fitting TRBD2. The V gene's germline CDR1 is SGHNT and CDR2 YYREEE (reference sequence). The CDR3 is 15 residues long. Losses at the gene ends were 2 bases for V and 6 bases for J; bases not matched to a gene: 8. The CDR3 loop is CASSLSGGIGNIQYF. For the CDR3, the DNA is TGTGCCAGCAGCTTATCGGGGGGTATAGGAAACATTCAGTACTTC. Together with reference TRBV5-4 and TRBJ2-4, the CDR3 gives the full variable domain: ETGVTQSPTHLIKTRGQQVTLRCSSQSGHNTVSWYQQALGQGPQFIFQYYREEENGRGNFPPRFSGLQFPNYSSELNVNALELDDSALYLCASSLSGGIGNIQYFGAGTRLSVL.

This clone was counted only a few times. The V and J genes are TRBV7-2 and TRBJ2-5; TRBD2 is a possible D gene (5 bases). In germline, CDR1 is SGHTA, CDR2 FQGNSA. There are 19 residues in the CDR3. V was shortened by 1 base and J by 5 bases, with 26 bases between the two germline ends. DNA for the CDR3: TGTGCCAGCAGCTTAGTACTTTCGCTGTCTAACCTACGAGGGGAGACCCAGTACTTC. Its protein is CASSLVLSLSNLRGETQYF.

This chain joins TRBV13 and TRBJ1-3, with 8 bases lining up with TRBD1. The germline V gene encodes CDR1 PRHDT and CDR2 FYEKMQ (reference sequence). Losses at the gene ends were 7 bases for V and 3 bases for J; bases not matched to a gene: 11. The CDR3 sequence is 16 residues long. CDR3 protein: CASTRRGQGGGNTIYF. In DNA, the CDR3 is TGTGCCAGCACCCGACGCGGACAGGGAGGTGGAAACACCATATATTTT. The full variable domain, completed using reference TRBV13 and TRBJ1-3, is AAGVIQSPRHLIKEKRETATLKCYPIPRHDTVYWYQQGPGQDPQFLISFYEKMQSDKGSIPDRFSAQQFSDYHSELNMSSLELGDSALYFCASTRRGQGGGNTIYFGEGSWLTVV.

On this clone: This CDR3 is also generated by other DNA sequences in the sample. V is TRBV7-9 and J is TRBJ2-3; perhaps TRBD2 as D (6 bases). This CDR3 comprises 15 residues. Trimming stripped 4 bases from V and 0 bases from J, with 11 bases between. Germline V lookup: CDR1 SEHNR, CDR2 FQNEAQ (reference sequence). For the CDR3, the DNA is TGTGCCAGCAGCTCTTACGGGGGAAGCACAGATACGCAGTATTTT. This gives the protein CASSSYGGSTDTQYF.

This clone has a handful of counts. The DNA of the CDR3 is TGTGCCTGGAGTGTAAGGTTTGAAGCTTTCTTT. It codes for CAWSVRFEAFF. The chain couples TRBV30 to TRBJ1-1; no definite D call. Trimming removed 0 bases from V and 7 bases from J, with 6 bases in between. The CDR3 is 11 residues long. CDR1 GTSNPN and CDR2 SVGIG come from the germline V gene (reference sequence).

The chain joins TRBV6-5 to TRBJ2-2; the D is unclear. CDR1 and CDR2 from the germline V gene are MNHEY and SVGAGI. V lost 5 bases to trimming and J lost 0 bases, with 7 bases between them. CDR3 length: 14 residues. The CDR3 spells CASSPLPNTGELFF. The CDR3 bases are TGTGCCAGCAGTCCGTTACCGAACACCGGGGAGCTGTTTTTT.

The CDR3 DNA follows: TGTGCCAGCAGCTTAAGTTTCGGTCGGGAGATCGGCCACGAGCAGTACTTC. Translated, it gives CASSLSFGREIGHEQYF. The chain uses TRBV13 and TRBJ2-7, with a possible D match to TRBD2 (6 bases). The V gene lost 2 bases and the J gene lost 5 bases, with 22 bases spanning the gap. CDR1 and CDR2 from the germline V gene are PRHDT and FYEKMQ (reference sequence). The CDR3 has 17 residues.

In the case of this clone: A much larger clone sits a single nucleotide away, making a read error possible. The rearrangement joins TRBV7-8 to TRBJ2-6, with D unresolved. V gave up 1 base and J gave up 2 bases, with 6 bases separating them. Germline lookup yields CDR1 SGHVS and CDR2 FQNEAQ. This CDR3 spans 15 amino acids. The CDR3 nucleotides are TGTGCCAGCAGCTTAGAAGGGACTGGGGCCAACGTCCTGACTTTC. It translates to CASSLEGTGANVLTF.

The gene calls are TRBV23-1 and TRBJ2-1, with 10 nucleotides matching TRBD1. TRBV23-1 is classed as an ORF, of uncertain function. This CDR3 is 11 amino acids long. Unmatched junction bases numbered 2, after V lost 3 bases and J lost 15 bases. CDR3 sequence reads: CASSQRTGGFF. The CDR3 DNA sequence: TGCGCCAGCAGTCAGCGGACAGGGGGGTTCTTC.

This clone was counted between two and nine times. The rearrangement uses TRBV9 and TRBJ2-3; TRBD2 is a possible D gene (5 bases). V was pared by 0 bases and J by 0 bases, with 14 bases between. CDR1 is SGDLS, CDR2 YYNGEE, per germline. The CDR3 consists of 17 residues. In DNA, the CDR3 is TGTGCCAGCAGCGTAGTCGGACTCCCCCCTAGCACAGATACGCAGTATTTT. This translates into CASSVVGLPPSTDTQYF.

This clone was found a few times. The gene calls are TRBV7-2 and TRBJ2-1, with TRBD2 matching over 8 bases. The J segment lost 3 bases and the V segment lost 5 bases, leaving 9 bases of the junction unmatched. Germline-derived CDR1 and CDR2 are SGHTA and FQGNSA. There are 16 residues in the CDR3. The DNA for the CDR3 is TGTGCCAGCAGCGAGACACTAGCGGCGATCTACAATGAGCAGTTCTTC. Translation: CASSETLAAIYNEQFF.

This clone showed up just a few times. CDR3 sequence: CAWSVRPSIAGGTQYF. Written as DNA, the CDR3 is TGTGCCTGGAGTGTACGTCCCTCTATAGCGGGAGGCACCCAGTACTTC. J is TRBJ2-5 and V is TRBV30; 10 bases fit TRBD2. Germline CDR1 is GTSNPN and CDR2 is SVGIG (reference sequence). The V and J ends lost 0 bases and 8 bases, in that order; junction bases with no gene match: 12. This CDR3 is 16 amino acids long.

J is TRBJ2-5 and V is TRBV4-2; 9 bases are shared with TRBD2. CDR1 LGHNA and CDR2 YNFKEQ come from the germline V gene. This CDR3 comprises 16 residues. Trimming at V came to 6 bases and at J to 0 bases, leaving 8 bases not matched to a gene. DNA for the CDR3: TGTGCCAGCAGGTTAACGACTAGCGGAAACCAAGAGACCCAGTACTTC. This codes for CASRLTTSGNQETQYF.

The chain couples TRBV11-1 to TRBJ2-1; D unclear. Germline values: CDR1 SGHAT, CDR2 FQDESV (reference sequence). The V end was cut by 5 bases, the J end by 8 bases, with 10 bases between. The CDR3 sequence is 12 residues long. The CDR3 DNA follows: TGTGCCAGCAGCCCCCTGTTGGATGAGCAGTTCTTC. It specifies CASSPLLDEQFF.

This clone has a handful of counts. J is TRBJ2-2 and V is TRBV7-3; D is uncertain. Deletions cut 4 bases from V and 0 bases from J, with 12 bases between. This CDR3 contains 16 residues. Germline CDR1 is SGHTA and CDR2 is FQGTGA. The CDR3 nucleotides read TGTGCCAGCAGCTCTCAGGTTCCCGCGAACACCGGGGAGCTGTTTTTT. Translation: CASSSQVPANTGELFF.

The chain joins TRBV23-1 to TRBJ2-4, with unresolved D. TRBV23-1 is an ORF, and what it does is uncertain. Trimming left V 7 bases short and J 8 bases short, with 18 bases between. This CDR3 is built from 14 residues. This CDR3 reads CASTPNPRADIQYF. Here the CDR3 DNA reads TGCGCCAGCACCCCAAACCCACGGGCGGACATTCAGTACTTC.

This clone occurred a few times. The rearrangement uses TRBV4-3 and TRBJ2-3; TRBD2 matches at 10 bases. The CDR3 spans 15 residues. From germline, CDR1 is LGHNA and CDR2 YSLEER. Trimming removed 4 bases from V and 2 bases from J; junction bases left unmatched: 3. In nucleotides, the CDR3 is TGCGCCAGCAGCCGAGCGGGGGGGACCACAGATACGCAGTATTTT. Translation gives CASSRAGGTTDTQYF.

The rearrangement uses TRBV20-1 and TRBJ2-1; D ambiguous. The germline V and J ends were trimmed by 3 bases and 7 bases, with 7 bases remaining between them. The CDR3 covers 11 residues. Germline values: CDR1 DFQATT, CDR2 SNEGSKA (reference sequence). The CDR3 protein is CSARKANEQFF. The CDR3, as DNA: TGCAGTGCTAGGAAGGCGAATGAGCAGTTCTTC.

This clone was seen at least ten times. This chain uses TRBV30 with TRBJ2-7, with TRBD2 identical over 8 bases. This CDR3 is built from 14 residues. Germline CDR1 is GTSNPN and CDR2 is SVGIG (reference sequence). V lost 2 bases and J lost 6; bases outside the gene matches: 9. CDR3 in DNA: TGTGCCTGGAGTCGGATAGCGGGATTGGGCGAGCAGTACTTC. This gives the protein CAWSRIAGLGEQYF.